Below, 7 T cell receptor beta chains from the same sample are listed, as sequenced in a study of T cell repertoires in cytomegalovirus infection. The antigens these receptors bind are not known. TCRdb processed the reads anew with MiXCR; each CDR3 protein has one entry. Seen here are about 920,000 distinct CDR3 sequences, 30% to 40% observed once, and the top ten hold roughly an eighth. Sample: cultured CD8+ T cells from PBMCs, taken from culture after CMV antigen stimulation. These receptors all stem from a human donor in good health (CMV status not recorded). Some clones in this sample may be carry-over from other donors' samples.

CDR3 region: CASSEGGWVGDTQYF. The CDR3, as DNA: TGTGCCAGCAGTGAGGGGGGCTGGGTTGGAGATACGCAGTATTTT. This chain uses TRBV2 with TRBJ2-3; D is perhaps TRBD1 or TRBD2 (6 bases each). The germline V gene encodes CDR1 SNHLY and CDR2 FYNNEI. The CDR3 runs to 15 residues. Trimming took 3 bases from V and 5 from J, leaving 15 bases between them.

This clonotype was seen repeatedly, ten times or more. This rearrangement joins TRBV6-2 or TRBV6-3 to TRBJ1-1, with a tentative D call TRBD1 (5 bases). V lost 7 bases and J 1 base, leaving 16 bases between the germline ends. Germline CDR1 is MNHEY and CDR2 is SVGEGT. The CDR3 is 15 amino acids. DNA of the CDR3: TGTGCCAGCAATAACCTCAGGGTGAGGAACACTGAAGCTTTCTTT. Amino acid sequence: CASNNLRVRNTEAFF.

The V gene is TRBV19, the J gene TRBJ1-1; D ambiguous. Germline V gene sequence: CDR1 LNHDA, CDR2 SQIVND (reference sequence). V shed 5 bases and J shed 0 bases, with 13 bases lying between them. The CDR3 has 15 residues. The CDR3 bases are TGTGCCAGTAGTTACGGGCCGCGGGTGAACACTGAAGCTTTCTTT. Protein: CASSYGPRVNTEAFF.

The genes are TRBV6-2 or TRBV6-3 and TRBJ1-5; a weak D match, TRBD1 (5 bases). Germline values: CDR1 MNHEY, CDR2 SVGEGT. Trimming shortened V by 6 bases and J by 7 bases, and 10 bases separated the two germline ends. The length of the CDR3 is 12 residues. The CDR3 loop reads CASRGVGQPQHF. CDR3 DNA sequence: TGTGCCAGCAGAGGGGTAGGGCAGCCCCAGCATTTT.

J is TRBJ2-6 and V is TRBV9, with unresolved D. The V end lost 4 bases, the J end lost 0 bases, and 11 bases lay between the germline ends. CDR1 is SGDLS, CDR2 YYNGEE, per germline. The CDR3 loop spans 16 amino acids. As DNA, the CDR3 is TGTGCCAGCAGCCCCCGTTCCAACTCTGGGGCCAACGTCCTGACTTTC. Translated: CASSPRSNSGANVLTF.

V gene TRBV20-1 combines with J gene TRBJ2-1, with 11 positions matching TRBD2. CDR1 DFQATT and CDR2 SNEGSKA come from the germline V gene (reference sequence). The CDR3 extends over 16 amino acids. After removal of 3 bases from V and 5 bases from J, the junction contained 9 bases not matched to a gene. The CDR3 DNA sequence: TGCAGTGCTAGGGAGCTAGCGGGGGGTATGAACAATGAGCAGTTCTTC. Translated, it gives CSARELAGGMNNEQFF.

The chain combines TRBV7-6 with TRBJ2-2; D not resolved. The germline gives CDR1 SGHVS, CDR2 FNYEAQ. This CDR3 contains 16 residues. The germline V and J ends were trimmed by 0 bases and 2 bases, with 10 bases remaining between them. CDR3 loop: CASSLAGHANTGELFF. Written as DNA, the CDR3 is TGTGCCAGCAGCTTAGCGGGTCACGCTAACACCGGGGAGCTGTTTTTT.